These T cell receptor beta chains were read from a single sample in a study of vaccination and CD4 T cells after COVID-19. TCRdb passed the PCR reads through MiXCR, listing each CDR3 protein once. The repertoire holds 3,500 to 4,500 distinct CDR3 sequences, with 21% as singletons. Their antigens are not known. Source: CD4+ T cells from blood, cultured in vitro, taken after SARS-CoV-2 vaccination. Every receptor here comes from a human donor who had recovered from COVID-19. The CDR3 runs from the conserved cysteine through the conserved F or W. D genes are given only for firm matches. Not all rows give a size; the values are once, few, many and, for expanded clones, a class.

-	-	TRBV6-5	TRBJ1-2	CANSYSSAGGGYTF	TGTGCCAACAGTTACTCGAGTGCAGGCGGCGGCTACACCTTC
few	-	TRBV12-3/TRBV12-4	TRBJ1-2	CASSLRATNYGYTF	TGTGCCAGCAGTCTTCGGGCTACTAACTATGGCTACACCTTC
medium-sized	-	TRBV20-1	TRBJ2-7	CSAYGVYEQYF	TGCAGTGCTTATGGCGTATACGAGCAGTACTTC
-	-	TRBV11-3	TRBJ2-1	CASGATQYNEQFF	TGTGCCAGCGGGGCTACCCAATACAATGAGCAGTTCTTC
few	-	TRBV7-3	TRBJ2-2	CASRAGQNTGELFF	TGTGCCAGCAGGGCCGGACAGAACACCGGGGAGCTGTTTTTT
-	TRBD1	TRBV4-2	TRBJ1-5	CASSQEGTGGNQPQHF	TGTGCCAGCAGCCAAGAGGGGACAGGGGGAAATCAGCCCCAGCATTTT
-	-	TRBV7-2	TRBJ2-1	CASSLSAVSSYNEQFF	TGTGCCAGCAGCTTATCGGCGGTAAGCTCCTACAATGAGCAGTTCTTC
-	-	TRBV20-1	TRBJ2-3	CSARDLMFPERTQYF	TGCAGTGCTAGAGATTTGATGTTTCCGGAACGCACGCAGTATTTT
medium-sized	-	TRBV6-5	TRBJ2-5	CASSYSSPQETQYF	TGTGCCAGCAGTTACTCCTCACCGCAAGAGACCCAGTACTTC
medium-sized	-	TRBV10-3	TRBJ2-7	CAISEGGVSSYEQYF	TGTGCCATCAGTGAAGGTGGGGTTTCCTCCTACGAGCAGTACTTC
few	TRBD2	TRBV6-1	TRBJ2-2	CASSRGLADTGELFF	TGTGCCAGCAGCCGAGGACTAGCGGACACCGGGGAGCTGTTTTTT
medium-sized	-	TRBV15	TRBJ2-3	CATSRSNADTQYF	TGTGCCACCAGCAGGTCCAACGCGGATACGCAGTATTTT
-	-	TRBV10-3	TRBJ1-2	CAISGGVGEGYTF	TGTGCCATCAGTGGAGGGGTGGGAGAAGGCTACACCTTC
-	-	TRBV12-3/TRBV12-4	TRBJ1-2	CASSLQGRGYTF	TGTGCCAGCAGCTTACAGGGTCGGGGCTACACCTTC
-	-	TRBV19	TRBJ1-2	CASTYGRGIRMDYGYTF	TGTGCCAGTACGTACGGTCGGGGAATCCGTATGGACTATGGCTACACCTTC
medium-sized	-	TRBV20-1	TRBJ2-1	CSAPIALSVGSYNEQFF	TGCAGTGCCCCCATAGCCCTTTCTGTAGGCTCCTACAATGAGCAGTTCTTC
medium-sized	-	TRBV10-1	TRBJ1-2	CASSEDRTPNYGYTF	TGCGCCAGCAGTGAGGACAGGACCCCAAACTATGGCTACACCTTC
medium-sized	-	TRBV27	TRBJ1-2	CASSRTLNYGYTF	TGTGCCAGCAGCCGGACACTTAACTATGGCTACACCTTC
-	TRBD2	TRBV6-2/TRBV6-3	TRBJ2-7	CASSLAMGGSYEQYF	TGTGCCAGCAGTCTCGCCATGGGGGGGAGCTACGAGCAGTACTTC
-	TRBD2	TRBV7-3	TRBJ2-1	CASSLRGLAGGPNEQFF	TGTGCCAGCAGCTTAAGGGGACTAGCGGGGGGGCCAAATGAGCAGTTCTTC
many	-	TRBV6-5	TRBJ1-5	CASSYGGSNQPQHF	TGTGCCAGCAGTTATGGCGGTAGCAATCAGCCCCAGCATTTT
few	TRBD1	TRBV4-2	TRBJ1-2	CASSQGSQGLGYTF	TGTGCCAGCAGCCAGGGTTCACAGGGGCTTGGCTACACCTTC
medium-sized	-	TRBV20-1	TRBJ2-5	CSATRRDQETQYF	TGCAGTGCTACCCGCCGGGACCAAGAGACCCAGTACTTC
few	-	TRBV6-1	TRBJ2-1	CASSAQGGTLYNEQFF	TGTGCCAGCAGTGCCCAGGGGGGAACACTTTACAATGAGCAGTTCTTC
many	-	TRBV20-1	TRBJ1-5	CSADTWTDNQPQHF	TGCAGTGCTGACACTTGGACTGACAATCAGCCCCAGCATTTT
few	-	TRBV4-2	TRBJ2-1	CASSQRYNEQFF	TGTGCCAGCAGCCAAAGGTACAATGAGCAGTTCTTC
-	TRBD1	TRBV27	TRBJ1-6	CASSLGQGSYNSPLHF	TGTGCCAGCAGTTTGGGACAGGGCTCCTATAATTCACCCCTCCACTTT
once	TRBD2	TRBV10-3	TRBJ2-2	CASQSVGEGPGELFF	TGTGCCTCACAATCTGTCGGGGAGGGCCCCGGGGAGCTGTTTTTT
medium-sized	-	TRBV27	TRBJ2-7	CASSSGRVRDEQYF	TGTGCCAGCAGTTCGGGACGGGTACGCGACGAGCAGTACTTC
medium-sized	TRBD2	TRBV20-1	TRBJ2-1	CSATSASGGYNEQFF	TGCAGTGCCACCTCGGCTAGCGGGGGCTACAATGAGCAGTTCTTC
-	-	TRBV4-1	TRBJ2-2	CASRSSLLNTGELFF	TGCGCCAGCAGATCCAGCTTATTGAACACCGGGGAGCTGTTTTTT
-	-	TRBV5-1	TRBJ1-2	CASSSSGANYGYTF	TGCGCCAGCAGCTCCTCGGGAGCTAACTATGGCTACACCTTC
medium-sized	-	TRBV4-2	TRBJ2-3	CASSQDGGGGGRDTQYF	TGTGCCAGCAGCCAAGATGGGGGCGGCGGGGGCAGAGATACGCAGTATTTT
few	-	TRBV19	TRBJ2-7	CASSIFNLPYEQYF	TGTGCCAGTAGTATATTCAACCTTCCCTACGAGCAGTACTTC
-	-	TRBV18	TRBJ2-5	CASSPTPMGRNLETQYF	TGTGCCAGCTCACCGACACCTATGGGACGTAACCTAGAGACCCAGTACTTC
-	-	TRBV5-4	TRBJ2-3	CASSPDTGTDTQYF	TGTGCCAGCAGCCCAGACACTGGCACAGATACGCAGTATTTT
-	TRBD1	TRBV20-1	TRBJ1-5	CSARVLYPGQGTQPQHF	TGCAGTGCTAGAGTTTTATACCCGGGACAGGGGACTCAGCCCCAGCATTTT
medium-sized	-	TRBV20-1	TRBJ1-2	CSALRVRGDYGYTF	TGCAGTGCACTGAGGGTCCGTGGTGACTATGGCTACACCTTC
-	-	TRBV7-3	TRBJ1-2	CASKPTAGGYGYTF	TGTGCCAGCAAACCAACGGCGGGAGGCTATGGCTACACCTTC
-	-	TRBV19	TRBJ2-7	CASQPKQGAYEQYF	TGTGCCAGTCAGCCAAAGCAGGGAGCTTACGAGCAGTACTTC
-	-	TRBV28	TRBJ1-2	CASRNQVLIHYGYTF	TGTGCCAGCAGGAACCAAGTCCTAATTCACTATGGCTACACCTTC
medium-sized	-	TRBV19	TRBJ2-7	CASRALGRSDYEQYF	TGTGCCAGTAGGGCCCTCGGACGGTCCGACTACGAGCAGTACTTC
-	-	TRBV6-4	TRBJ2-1	CASSGGDFNEQFF	TGTGCCAGCAGTGGCGGGGACTTTAATGAGCAGTTCTTC
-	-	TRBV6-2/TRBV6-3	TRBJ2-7	CASSFHREQYF	TGTGCCAGCAGTTTCCACCGGGAGCAGTACTTC
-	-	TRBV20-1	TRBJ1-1	CSARETGKVNTEAFF	TGCAGTGCTAGAGAAACAGGGAAGGTGAACACTGAAGCTTTCTTT
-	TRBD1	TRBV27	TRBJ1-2	CASSTGVVNYGYTF	TGTGCCAGCAGCACAGGGGTCGTTAACTATGGCTACACCTTC
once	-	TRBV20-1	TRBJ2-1	CSSFPGTVLSSSYNEQFF	TGCAGTTCCTTTCCCGGGACTGTCCTTTCGAGCTCCTACAATGAGCAGTTCTTC
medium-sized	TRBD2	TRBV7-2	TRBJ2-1	CASSLQRGDRNEQFF	TGTGCCAGCAGCCTCCAGCGGGGGGATCGCAATGAGCAGTTCTTC
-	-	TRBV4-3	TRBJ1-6	CASSQEVGRPSSYNSPLHF	TGCGCCAGCAGCCAAGAAGTGGGCCGGCCTAGCTCCTATAATTCACCCCTCCACTTT
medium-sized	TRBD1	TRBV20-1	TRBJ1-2	CSAKFPGQQGYTF	TGCAGTGCTAAATTTCCGGGACAGCAGGGCTACACCTTC
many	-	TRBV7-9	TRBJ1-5	CASSLVDSNNQPQHF	TGTGCCAGCAGCTTAGTTGACAGCAACAATCAGCCCCAGCATTTT
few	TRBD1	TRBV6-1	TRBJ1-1	CASSVGQGYTEAFF	TGTGCCAGCAGTGTAGGACAGGGGTACACTGAAGCTTTCTTT
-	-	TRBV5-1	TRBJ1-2	CASSAQAPGYGYTF	TGCGCCAGCAGCGCCCAGGCCCCTGGCTATGGCTACACCTTC
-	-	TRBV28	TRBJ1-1	CASSLRRGGMNTEAFF	TGTGCCAGCAGTTTACGCCGGGGGGGGATGAACACTGAAGCTTTCTTT
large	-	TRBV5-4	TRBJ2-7	CASNEGSRWDEQYF	TGTGCCAGCAATGAGGGTTCTCGATGGGACGAGCAGTACTTC
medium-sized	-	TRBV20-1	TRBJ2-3	CSAQVGVIGDTQYF	TGCAGTGCTCAGGTTGGTGTAATCGGAGATACGCAGTATTTT
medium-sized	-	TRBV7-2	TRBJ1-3	CASSLWGGDTIYF	TGTGCCAGCAGCCTATGGGGGGGCGACACCATATATTTT
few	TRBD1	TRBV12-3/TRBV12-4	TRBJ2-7	CASRRTGTYEQYF	TGTGCCAGCAGACGGACAGGGACCTACGAGCAGTACTTC
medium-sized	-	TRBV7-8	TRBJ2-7	CASSLARIYEQYF	TGTGCCAGCAGCTTAGCCCGGATCTACGAGCAGTACTTC
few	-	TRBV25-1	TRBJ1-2	CASSVSQDYGYTF	TGTGCCAGCAGTGTTTCCCAAGACTATGGCTACACCTTC